Below are 27 T cell receptor beta chains sequenced from a single sample in a study of OX40 agonist ivuxolimab in advanced cancers. Profiled with immunoSEQ multiplex PCR; TCRdb holds only in-frame clones, not every one. The table has about 120,000 clones, just over 90% seen once. The starting material was CD4+ or CD8+ T cells sorted from blood, obtained in a trial of the OX40 agonist ivuxolimab. The source of these receptors is an adult with an advanced solid tumor such as melanoma, head and neck, liver or kidney cancer.

This chain links TRBV4-2 with TRBJ2-3, with TRBD1 matching 9 bases. The trim removed 5 bases at V and 6 bases at J, leaving 6 bases unmatched. The germline CDR1 and CDR2 sequences are LGHNA and YNFKEQ. This CDR3 contains 14 residues. CDR3 amino acids: CASSATGGWDTQYF. The CDR3 DNA follows: TGTGCCAGCAGCGCTACAGGGGGCTGGGATACGCAGTATTTT.

V usage is TRBV2 and J usage is TRBJ1-4; 7 nucleotides agree with TRBD1. Germline V lookup: CDR1 SNHLY, CDR2 FYNNEI. The V segment lost 6 bases and the J segment 8 bases; nucleotides outside the gene matches: 9. The CDR3 loop spans 14 amino acids. CDR3 amino acids: CASSPDRVGEKLFF. CDR3 coding DNA: TGTGCCAGCAGCCCCGACAGGGTGGGGGAAAAACTGTTTTTT.

The chain links TRBV11-3 to TRBJ2-7, with 12 bases identical to TRBD1. The CDR3 length is 14 residues. From germline, CDR1 is SGHNT and CDR2 YENEEA. The ends lost 5 bases at V and 6 bases at J; junction bases unmatched: 5. CDR3 in DNA: TGTGCCAGCAGCCTAAGGGACAGGGGGCCCGAGCAGTACTTC. Translated: CASSLRDRGPEQYF.

V is TRBV5-4 and J is TRBJ2-1; 11 bases fit TRBD2. The V segment lost 5 bases and the J segment 4 bases; nucleotides outside the gene matches: 8. The CDR3 is 16 residues long. CDR1 and CDR2 (germline): SGHNT, YYREEE (reference sequence). For the CDR3, the DNA is TGTGCCAGCAGTTCACCTAGCGGGGGGCTATACAATGAGCAGTTCTTC. This encodes CASSSPSGGLYNEQFF. The variable domain in full, completed from reference TRBV5-4 and TRBJ2-1, reads ETGVTQSPTHLIKTRGQQVTLRCSSQSGHNTVSWYQQALGQGPQFIFQYYREEENGRGNFPPRFSGLQFPNYSSELNVNALELDDSALYLCASSSPSGGLYNEQFFGPGTRLTVL.

The genes are TRBV6-4 and TRBJ1-2; unclear D gene. Trimming took 5 bases from V and 1 from J, leaving 8 bases between them. This CDR3 has 13 amino acids. CDR1 and CDR2 from the germline V gene are MRHNA and SNTAGT. CDR3 loop: CASSQAGNYGYTF. Written as DNA, the CDR3 is TGTGCCAGCAGTCAGGCCGGTAACTATGGCTACACCTTC.

This chain joins TRBV7-2 and TRBJ2-7; 8 bases agree with TRBD2. Losses at the gene ends were 4 bases for V and 9 bases for J; bases not matched to a gene: 5. This CDR3 region has 12 residues. Germline V gene lookup returns CDR1 SGHTA and CDR2 FQGNSA. The CDR3 is CASSSTGTRQYF. In nucleotides, the CDR3 is TGTGCCAGCAGCTCAACCGGGACTAGGCAGTACTTC.

The chain couples TRBV5-5 to TRBJ2-3, with 15 bases that match TRBD2. There are 16 residues in the CDR3. Trimming at V came to 7 bases and at J to 3 bases, leaving 6 bases not matched to a gene. Germline V gives CDR1 SGHKS, CDR2 YYEKEE (reference sequence). CDR3: CASGSGTSGRTDTQYF. The CDR3 nucleotides are TGTGCCAGCGGCTCCGGGACTAGCGGGAGGACAGATACGCAGTATTTT.

The rearrangement links TRBV18 to TRBJ1-1; 12 bases agree with TRBD1. This CDR3 contains 14 residues. CDR1 and CDR2 (germline): KGHSH, LQKENI. The ends lost 6 bases at V and 6 bases at J; junction bases unmatched: 5. The CDR3 DNA reads as TGTGCCAGCTCCTCGGGACAGGGGGCCGCTGAAGCTTTCTTT. Translated: CASSSGQGAAEAFF.

The chain has TRBV18 and TRBJ1-4; D remains unclear. Deletions cut 0 bases from V and 5 bases from J, with 4 bases between. This CDR3 has 13 residues. CDR1 is KGHSH, CDR2 LQKENI, per germline. CDR3 bases: TGTGCCAGCTCACCACCGCCCAATGAAAAACTGTTTTTT. Residues: CASSPPPNEKLFF. The whole variable domain, filled in from reference TRBV18 and TRBJ1-4, reads NAGVMQNPRHLVRRRGQEARLRCSPMKGHSHVYWYRQLPEEGLKFMVYLQKENIIDESGMPKERFSAEFPKEGPSILRIQQVVRGDSAAYFCASSPPPNEKLFFGSGTQLSVL.

The chain joins TRBV15 to TRBJ1-1; 10 bases align to TRBD1. The CDR3 contains 17 residues. Germline V lookup: CDR1 LNHNV, CDR2 YYDKDF (reference sequence). V shed 1 base, J shed 6 bases, and the junction held 11 bases outside the gene matches. As DNA, the CDR3 is TGTGCCACCAGCAGAGCACGGGGACAGGGGAGGTTATCTGAAGCTTTCTTT. Amino acids: CATSRARGQGRLSEAFF.

As for this clone: A junction end diverges from the germline sequence, so it may reflect a read error. The same CDR3 is also encoded by other DNA sequences in this sample. The chain uses TRBV6-5 and TRBJ1-5; 7 bases match TRBD1. There are 15 residues in the CDR3. CDR1 is MNHEY and CDR2 is SVGAGI in the germline V gene. This CDR3 is CASSTDRSSNQPQHF. In DNA form, the CDR3 reads TGTGCCAGCAGTACGGACAGGAGCAGCAATCAGCCTCAGCATTTT.

The J gene is TRBJ1-5, the V gene TRBV6-5; possible D gene TRBD1, 5 bases. The germline V gene encodes CDR1 MNHEY and CDR2 SVGAGI. The CDR3 sequence is 15 residues long. With 7 bases removed from V and 3 bases from J, the gap between germline ends came to 16 bases. The chain's CDR3 is CASTPTARFNQPQHF. In DNA form, the CDR3 reads TGTGCCAGCACCCCGACAGCGCGGTTCAATCAGCCCCAGCATTTT.

This clone was seen more than once but under ten times. V and J are TRBV5-1 and TRBJ1-4; D may be TRBD1 (5 bases). This CDR3 is built from 15 residues. Germline CDR1 reads SGHRS; CDR2 reads YFSETQ. The V gene lost 0 bases and the J gene lost 5 bases, with 11 bases spanning the gap. The CDR3 loop reads CASSLEGTVNEKLFF. The CDR3, as DNA: TGCGCCAGCAGCTTGGAAGGGACGGTGAATGAAAAACTGTTTTTT.

The chain employs TRBV30 and TRBJ1-5; 9 nucleotides agree with TRBD1. From germline, CDR1 is GTSNPN and CDR2 SVGIG (reference sequence). This CDR3 is built from 15 residues. V was pared by 2 bases and J by 2 bases, with 4 bases of the junction left unmatched. CDR3 region: CAWSFTGGGNQPQHF. The CDR3 nucleotides are TGTGCCTGGAGTTTCACAGGGGGCGGCAATCAGCCCCAGCATTTT.

The gene calls are TRBV5-1 and TRBJ2-6; 8 nucleotides agree with TRBD1. Germline V CDR1 and CDR2: SGHRS, YFSETQ. CDR3 length: 19 amino acids. After removal of 0 bases from V and 3 bases from J, the junction contained 11 bases not matched to a gene. The CDR3 sequence is CASSLATLDRVDGANVLTF. The CDR3 nucleotides read TGCGCCAGCAGCTTGGCTACCTTGGACAGGGTAGATGGGGCCAACGTCCTGACTTTC.

The chain recombines TRBV7-8 with TRBJ1-6; 9 nucleotides agree with TRBD1. The trim removed 5 bases at V and 9 bases at J, leaving 11 bases unmatched. Germline assignment: CDR1 SGHVS and CDR2 FQNEAQ. CDR3 size: 16 residues. The DNA for the CDR3 is TGTGCCAGCAGCCCCATTGAGGGACAGGGTAGTTCACCCCTCCACTTT. This sequence encodes CASSPIEGQGSSPLHF. The entire variable domain, with the rest obtained from reference TRBV7-8 and TRBJ1-6, is as follows: GAGVSQSPRYKVAKRGQDVALRCDPISGHVSLFWYQQALGQGPEFLTYFQNEAQLDKSGLPSDRFFAERPEGSVSTLKIQRTQQEDSAVYLCASSPIEGQGSSPLHFGNGTRLTVT.

This clone was picked up one time. The chain links TRBV28 to TRBJ1-1, with TRBD1 as a possible D gene (5 bases). V was shortened by 7 bases and J by 8 bases, with 14 bases between the two germline ends. The CDR3 has 12 amino acids. Germline V gene sequence: CDR1 MDHEN, CDR2 SYDVKM. DNA for the CDR3: TGTGCCAGCACCGATGGGGGGGTCGAAGCTTTCTTT. Translated, it gives CASTDGGVEAFF.

The chain is built from TRBV7-7 and TRBJ2-3; D is undetermined. The CDR3 is made up of 13 amino acids. The ends were cut back, 4 bases at V and 8 bases at J, with 13 bases in the middle. The germline V gene has CDR1 SSHAT and CDR2 FNYEAQ (reference sequence). The CDR3 spells CASSSKKGSTQYF. The CDR3 coding sequence is TGTGCCAGCAGCTCGAAGAAGGGCAGTACGCAGTATTTT.

The chain links TRBV19 to TRBJ2-5; 10 nucleotides agree with TRBD2. The ends lost 10 bases at V and 2 bases at J; junction bases unmatched: 7. CDR3 size: 14 residues. CDR1 and CDR2 from the germline V gene are LNHDA and SQIVND (reference sequence). CDR3 residues: CATLGLAAQETQYF. The CDR3, as DNA: TGTGCCACCCTCGGACTAGCGGCTCAAGAGACCCAGTACTTC.

The chain is built from TRBV28 and TRBJ2-1, with D maybe TRBD2 (5 bases). This CDR3 spans 12 amino acids. Germline V gene lookup returns CDR1 MDHEN and CDR2 SYDVKM. Trimming shortened V by 5 bases and J by 6 bases, and 8 bases separated the two germline ends. In nucleotides, the CDR3 is TGTGCCAGCAGTGGACTGCTCAATGAGCAGTTCTTC. Translating gives CASSGLLNEQFF.

In the case of this clone: Its ends do not fully match the called genes, so a read error is possible. The V gene is TRBV6-6, the J gene TRBJ2-5; D gene ambiguous. Germline CDR1 and CDR2: MNHNY and SVGAGI (reference sequence). The CDR3 has 11 amino acids. CDR3 region: CASSYSRAQYF. CDR3 sequence (DNA): TGTGCCAGCAGTTACTCGCGCGCCCAATACTTC.

This clone has only a few counts. The V gene is TRBV19, the J gene TRBJ1-2; 7 bases map to TRBD1. Germline loops: CDR1 LNHDA, CDR2 SQIVND (reference sequence). V lost 6 bases, J lost 8 bases, and 9 bases stayed unmatched. CDR3 size: 13 residues. The CDR3, as DNA: TGTGCCAGTAGGTCCACAGGGGATGTAGGCTACACCTTC. Amino acids: CASRSTGDVGYTF.

The V call is TRBV27, the J call TRBJ1-6; 10 bases are a match to TRBD1. CDR3 length equals 15 residues. CDR1 is MNHEY and CDR2 is SMNVEV in the germline V gene (reference sequence). Losses at the gene ends were 6 bases for V and 9 bases for J; bases not matched to a gene: 8. The CDR3 coding sequence is TGTGCCAGCAGACGATCGGGACAGGGGAGTTCACCCCTCCACTTT. This translates into CASRRSGQGSSPLHF.

This rearrangement joins TRBV4-3 to TRBJ2-1; D is unclear. The germline V gene encodes CDR1 LGHNA and CDR2 YSLEER. The V and J ends lost 0 bases and 2 bases respectively, with 11 bases between them. There are 16 residues in the CDR3. The CDR3 sequence: CASSQDPGSPYNEQFF. The CDR3 coding sequence is TGCGCCAGCAGCCAAGATCCTGGTTCCCCCTACAATGAGCAGTTCTTC.

The chain links TRBV6-1 to TRBJ2-7, with no clear D. Germline CDR1 and CDR2: MNHNS and SASEGT. Trimming cost V 3 bases and J 3 bases, with 6 bases left between them. The CDR3 consists of 12 residues. CDR3 amino acids: CASSDVLYEQYF. The CDR3 DNA follows: TGTGCCAGCAGTGACGTCCTCTACGAGCAGTACTTC.

The genes are TRBV7-6 and TRBJ2-1, with a tentative D call TRBD2 (6 bases). The length of the CDR3 is 14 residues. Germline V gene data show CDR1 as SGHVS and CDR2 as FNYEAQ. Trimming removed 8 bases from V and 7 bases from J, with 18 bases in between. The CDR3 protein is CASSKGLARNEQFF. CDR3 coding DNA: TGTGCCAGCTCTAAGGGGCTAGCGAGAAATGAGCAGTTCTTC.

This clone came up a few times. The chain couples TRBV5-4 to TRBJ1-2; 7 bases fit TRBD1. The CDR3 runs to 14 residues. The V gene end was trimmed by 4 bases and the J gene end by 8 bases; junction bases not matched to a gene: 11. Germline CDR1 and CDR2: SGHNT and YYREEE (reference sequence). CDR3 residues: CASSPEGARGGYTF. Written as DNA, the CDR3 is TGTGCCAGCAGCCCGGAGGGGGCCCGGGGGGGCTACACCTTC.